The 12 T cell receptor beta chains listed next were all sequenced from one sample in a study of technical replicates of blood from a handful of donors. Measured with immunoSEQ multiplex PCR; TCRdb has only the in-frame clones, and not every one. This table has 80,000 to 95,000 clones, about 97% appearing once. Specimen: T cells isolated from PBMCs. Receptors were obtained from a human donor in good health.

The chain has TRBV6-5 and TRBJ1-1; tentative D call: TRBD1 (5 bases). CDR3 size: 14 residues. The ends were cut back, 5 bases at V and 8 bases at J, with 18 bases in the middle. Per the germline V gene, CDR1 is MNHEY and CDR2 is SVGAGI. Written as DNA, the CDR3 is TGTGCCAGCAGTATGGGACGGGACTCGGGGGAAGCTTTCTTT. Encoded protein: CASSMGRDSGEAFF.

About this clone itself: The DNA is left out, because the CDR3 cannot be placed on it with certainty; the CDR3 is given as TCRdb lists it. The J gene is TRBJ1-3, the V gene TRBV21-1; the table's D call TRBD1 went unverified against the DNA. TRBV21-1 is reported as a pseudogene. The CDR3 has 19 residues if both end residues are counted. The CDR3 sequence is CASSEYRDRYPCSGNTIYF.

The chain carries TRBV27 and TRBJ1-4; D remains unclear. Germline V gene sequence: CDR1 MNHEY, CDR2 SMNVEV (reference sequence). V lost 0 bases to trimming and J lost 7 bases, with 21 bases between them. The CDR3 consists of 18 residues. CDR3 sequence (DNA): TGTGCCAGCAGTTTATCTGGCCAAATGCCCGGGATGGGTGAAAAACTGTTTTTT. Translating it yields CASSLSGQMPGMGEKLFF. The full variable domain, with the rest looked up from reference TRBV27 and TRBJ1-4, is EAQVTQNPRYLITVTGKKLTVTCSQNMNHEYMSWYRQDPGLGLRQIYYSMNVEVTDKGDVPEGYKVSRKEKRNFPLILESPSPNQTSLYFCASSLSGQMPGMGEKLFFGSGTQLSVL.

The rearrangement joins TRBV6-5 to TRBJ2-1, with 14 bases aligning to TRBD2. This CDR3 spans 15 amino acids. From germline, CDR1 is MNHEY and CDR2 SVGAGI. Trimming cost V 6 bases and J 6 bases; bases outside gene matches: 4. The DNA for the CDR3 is TGTGCCAGCAGCCTCGGGACTAGCGGGAGCAATGAGCAGTTCTTC. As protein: CASSLGTSGSNEQFF.

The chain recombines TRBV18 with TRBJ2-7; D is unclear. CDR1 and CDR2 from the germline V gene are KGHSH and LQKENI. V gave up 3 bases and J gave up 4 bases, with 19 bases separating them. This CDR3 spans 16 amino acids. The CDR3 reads CASSPTWKEGNYEQYF. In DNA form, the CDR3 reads TGTGCCAGCTCACCGACTTGGAAGGAAGGCAATTACGAGCAGTACTTC. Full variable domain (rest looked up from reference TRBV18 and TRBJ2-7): NAGVMQNPRHLVRRRGQEARLRCSPMKGHSHVYWYRQLPEEGLKFMVYLQKENIIDESGMPKERFSAEFPKEGPSILRIQQVVRGDSAAYFCASSPTWKEGNYEQYFGPGTRLTVT.

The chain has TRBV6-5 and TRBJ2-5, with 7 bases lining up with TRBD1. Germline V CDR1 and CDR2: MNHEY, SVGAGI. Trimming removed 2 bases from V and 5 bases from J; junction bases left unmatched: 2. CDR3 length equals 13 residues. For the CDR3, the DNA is TGTGCCAGCAGTTACGCCAGGGGGGAGACCCAGTACTTC. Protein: CASSYARGETQYF.

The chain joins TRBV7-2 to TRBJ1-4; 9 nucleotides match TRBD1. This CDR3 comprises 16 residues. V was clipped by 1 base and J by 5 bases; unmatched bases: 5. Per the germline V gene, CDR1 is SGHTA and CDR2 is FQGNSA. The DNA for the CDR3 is TGTGCCAGCAGCTTAGATATAGGGACAGGGAATGAAAAACTGTTTTTT. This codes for CASSLDIGTGNEKLFF. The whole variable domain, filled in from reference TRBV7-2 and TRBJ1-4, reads GAGVSQSPSNKVTEKGKDVELRCDPISGHTALYWYRQSLGQGLEFLIYFQGNSAPDKSGLPSDRFSAERTGGSVSTLTIQRTQQEDSAVYLCASSLDIGTGNEKLFFGSGTQLSVL.

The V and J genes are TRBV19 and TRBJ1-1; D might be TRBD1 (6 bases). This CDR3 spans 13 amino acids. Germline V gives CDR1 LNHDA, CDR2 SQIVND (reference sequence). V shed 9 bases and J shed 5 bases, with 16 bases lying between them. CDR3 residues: CARGNRVQTEAFF. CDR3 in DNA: TGTGCCAGGGGGAACAGGGTACAGACTGAAGCTTTCTTT.

CDR3 sequence (DNA): TGTGCCAGCAGGGACGAGGAGAGGGGGCGAGAGACCCAGTACTTC. Translating it yields CASRDEERGRETQYF. The V and J genes are TRBV6-1 and TRBJ2-5; 7 nucleotides agree with TRBD1. The CDR3 has 15 residues. The germline V gene encodes CDR1 MNHNS and CDR2 SASEGT. Trimming removed 6 bases from V and 4 bases from J; junction bases left unmatched: 11.

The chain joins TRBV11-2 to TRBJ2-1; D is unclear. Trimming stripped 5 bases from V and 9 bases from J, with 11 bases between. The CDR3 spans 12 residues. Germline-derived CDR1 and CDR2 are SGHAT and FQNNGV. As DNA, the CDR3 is TGTGCCAGCAGCCCCGTTCGTCGTGAGCAGTTCTTC. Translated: CASSPVRREQFF.

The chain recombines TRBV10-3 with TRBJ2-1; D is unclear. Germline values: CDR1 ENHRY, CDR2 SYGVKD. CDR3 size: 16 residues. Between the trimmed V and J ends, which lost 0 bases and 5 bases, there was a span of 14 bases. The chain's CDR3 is CAISESSVARDNEQFF. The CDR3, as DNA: TGTGCCATCAGTGAGTCGTCCGTAGCTCGGGACAATGAGCAGTTCTTC.

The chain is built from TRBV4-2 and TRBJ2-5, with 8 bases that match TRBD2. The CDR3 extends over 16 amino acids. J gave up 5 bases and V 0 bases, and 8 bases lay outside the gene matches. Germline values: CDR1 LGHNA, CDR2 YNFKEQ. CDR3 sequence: CASSQDPPGGAETQYF. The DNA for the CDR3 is TGTGCCAGCAGCCAAGATCCGCCGGGAGGGGCCGAGACCCAGTACTTC.